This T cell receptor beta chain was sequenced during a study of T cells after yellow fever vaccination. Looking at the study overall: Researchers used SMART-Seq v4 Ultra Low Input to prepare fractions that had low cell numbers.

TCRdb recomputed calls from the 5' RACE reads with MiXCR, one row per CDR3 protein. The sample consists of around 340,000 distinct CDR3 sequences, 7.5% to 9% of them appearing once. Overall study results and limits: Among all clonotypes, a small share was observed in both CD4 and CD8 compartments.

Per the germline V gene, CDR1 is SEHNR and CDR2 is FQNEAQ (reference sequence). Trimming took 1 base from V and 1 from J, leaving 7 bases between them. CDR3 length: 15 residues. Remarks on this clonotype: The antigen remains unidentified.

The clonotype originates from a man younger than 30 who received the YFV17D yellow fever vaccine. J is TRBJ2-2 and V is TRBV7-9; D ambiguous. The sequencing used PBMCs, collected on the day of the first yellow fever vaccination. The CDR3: CASSLGYRNTGELFF. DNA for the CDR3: TGTGCCAGCAGCTTAGGCTACAGGAACACCGGGGAGCTGTTTTTT. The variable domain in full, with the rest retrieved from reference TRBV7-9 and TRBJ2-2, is DTGVSQNPRHKITKRGQNVTFRCDPISEHNRLYWYRQTLGQGPEFLTYFQNEAQLEKSRLLSDRFSAERPKGSFSTLEIQRTEQGDSAMYLCASSLGYRNTGELFFGEGSRLTVL.